A selection of T cell receptor beta chains follows, all from one sample in a study of regulatory T cells in long-lasting Graves disease. In TCRdb, the multiplex PCR reads were re-called with MiXCR into one record per CDR3 protein. The top ten clones hold less than 15% of a sample with fewer than 500,000 distinct CDR3 sequences, about 16% of them seen once. A further study also used this sample, focusing on T cells in Graves' hyperthyroidism and ophthalmopathy.

Source: peripheral blood mononuclear cells (PBMCs), taken at new diagnosis, from a patient treated with antithyroid drugs. These receptors all stem from a middle-aged man with Graves disease. The CDR3 runs from the conserved cysteine through the conserved F or W. Fields, in order: J gene, D gene, clone size, V gene, CDR3 DNA, CDR3 protein. D genes are given only for firm matches. A clone size is listed for some rows: how often the clone was seen (once, few, many), or a class if it is expanded.

TRBJ1-2	TRBD1	-	TRBV29-1	TGCAGCGTTCGGGACAGGACCTATGGCTACACCTTC	CSVRDRTYGYTF
TRBJ2-1	-	-	TRBV15	TGTGCCACCAGCAGAGCAGGTTTTCCCAACAATGAGCAGTTCTTC	CATSRAGFPNNEQFF
TRBJ2-7	TRBD1	many	TRBV5-1	TGCGCCAGCAGCTTGGAAACCGGGACAGGGTCCTACGAGCAGTACTTC	CASSLETGTGSYEQYF
TRBJ2-1	-	-	TRBV6-5	TGTGCCAGCAGTTACGGTAACCTGGGCAATGAGCAGTTCTTC	CASSYGNLGNEQFF
TRBJ2-1	-	few	TRBV12-3/TRBV12-4	TGTGCCAGCAGTTTGGAACAGCGAGGCTACAATGAGCAGTTCTTC	CASSLEQRGYNEQFF
TRBJ1-1	-	many	TRBV7-9	TGTGCCAGCAGCTTCGAAGGGAACACTGAAGCTTTCTTT	CASSFEGNTEAFF
TRBJ2-1	TRBD2	many	TRBV2	TGTGCCAGCAGTGAGGCCGGGGGGGACAATGAGCAGTTCTTC	CASSEAGGDNEQFF
TRBJ2-7	-	many	TRBV27	TGTGCCAGCAGTTTCTTAGGTTCGGCAGGGGTGTACGAGCAGTACTTC	CASSFLGSAGVYEQYF
TRBJ1-1	TRBD1	many	TRBV30	TGTGCCTGGAGTGCGCGCACAGGGGAAGCGGCTTTCTTT	CAWSARTGEAAFF
TRBJ2-7	TRBD2	few	TRBV30	TGTGCCTGGAGCGCCCCGGGACTAGCGGGAGTTGGCTCGTCCTACGAGCAGTACTTC	CAWSAPGLAGVGSSYEQYF
TRBJ2-7	-	-	TRBV2	TGTGCCAGCAGTGAATATATTGACTCCCGGGAGTACTTC	CASSEYIDSREYF
TRBJ2-6	TRBD1	-	TRBV3-1	TGTGCCAGCAGCCTCCTCGGACAGGCCAACTCTGGGGCCAACGTCCTGACTTTC	CASSLLGQANSGANVLTF
TRBJ1-5	TRBD1	-	TRBV5-1	TGCGCCAGCAGCTCTACCGGGACAGGGGGCGCAAGGCAGCCCCAGCATTTT	CASSSTGTGGARQPQHF
TRBJ2-1	TRBD2	-	TRBV7-3	TGTGCCAGCAGCCCACCCGGGACGGGACTAGCGCGACCCAATGAGCAGTTCTTC	CASSPPGTGLARPNEQFF
TRBJ2-5	TRBD1	many	TRBV30	TGTGCCTGGAGTGGCGCGACAGGGGGTAGAGAGACCCAGTACTTC	CAWSGATGGRETQYF
TRBJ1-4	-	-	TRBV28	TGTGCCAGCAGCCGGGATGCAACTAATGAAAAACTGTCTTTT	CASSRDATNEKLSF
TRBJ2-3	-	many	TRBV11-3	TGTGCCAGCAGCTTAGTAGGACAACGGGCGCCGCAGTATTTT	CASSLVGQRAPQYF
TRBJ1-2	-	many	TRBV30	TGTGCCTGGAGTAGGGGGACATTTAGTGGCTACACCTTC	CAWSRGTFSGYTF
TRBJ1-1	-	few	TRBV28	TGTGCCAGCAGTTCACAGGGCTGGAGGAACACTGAAGCTTTCTTT	CASSSQGWRNTEAFF
TRBJ1-4	TRBD1	many	TRBV7-8	TGTGCCAGCAGCTCCCGGGGACAGGTGGAAAAACTGTTTTTT	CASSSRGQVEKLFF
TRBJ2-3	TRBD2	many	TRBV5-1	TGCGCCAGCAACCTAGCGGGAGGAGATACGCAGTATTTT	CASNLAGGDTQYF
TRBJ2-1	-	many	TRBV20-1	TGCAGTGCTAGAGATCACCTTAATTGGTATGAGCAGTTCTTC	CSARDHLNWYEQFF
TRBJ2-3	TRBD1	few	TRBV11-1	TGTGCCAGCAGCCCAGGACCGGGACAGGGATCAGATACGCAGTATTTT	CASSPGPGQGSDTQYF
TRBJ1-1	-	many	TRBV3-1	TGTGCCAGCAGCCAACCAGGGAGTAACACTGAAGCTTTCTTT	CASSQPGSNTEAFF
TRBJ2-7	TRBD1	few	TRBV5-1	TGCGCCAGCAGCTCATCGCCGGGACAGGGGGGCGAGCAGTACTTC	CASSSSPGQGGEQYF
TRBJ2-1	TRBD2	-	TRBV30	TGTGCCTGGACCGCGGGAGCGTTAATTAATGAGCAGTTCTTC	CAWTAGALINEQFF
TRBJ2-3	TRBD1	many	TRBV28	TGTGCCAGCAGTCGGACAGGGCTTGATACGCAGTATTTT	CASSRTGLDTQYF
TRBJ2-5	-	-	TRBV9	TGTGCCAGCAGCGTAGCCGGGAGCCTTCAAGAGACCCAGTACTTC	CASSVAGSLQETQYF
TRBJ2-5	-	many	TRBV6-1	TGTGCCAGCAGTCCCCGGGGGGCCAGGGAGACCCAGTACTTC	CASSPRGARETQYF
TRBJ2-1	TRBD2	few	TRBV4-1	TGCGCCAGCAGCCAAGATCAAGCGGGAGTGGGTGAGCAGTTCTTC	CASSQDQAGVGEQFF
TRBJ2-3	TRBD2	few	TRBV19	TGTGCCAGTAGGAGTATGGATCGAGCGGGAGCGAGCACAGATACGCAGTATTTT	CASRSMDRAGASTDTQYF
TRBJ2-7	-	many	TRBV28	TGTGCCAGCAGTCCCGGGGGGTACTTC	CASSPGGYF
TRBJ1-5	-	many	TRBV28	TGTGCCAGCAGTTTATCGCCTGACAATCAGCCCCAGCATTTT	CASSLSPDNQPQHF
TRBJ2-7	TRBD2	-	TRBV19	TGTGCCAGTTCAAGCGGGAGGTACCCTTCCTACGAGCAGTACTTC	CASSSGRYPSYEQYF
TRBJ2-7	-	many	TRBV20-1	TGCAGTGCTAGACCAACAGGGCTCAGCTCCTACGAGCAGTACTTC	CSARPTGLSSYEQYF
TRBJ2-3	TRBD2	many	TRBV28	TGTGCCAGCATCCCCGGGACTAGGGTCACAGATACGCAGTATTTT	CASIPGTRVTDTQYF
TRBJ2-5	TRBD1	many	TRBV5-1	TGTGCCAGCAGCTATCGGACAGGGGATTTAGAGACCCAGTACTTC	CASSYRTGDLETQYF
TRBJ2-3	TRBD2	many	TRBV3-1	TGTGCCAGCAGCCAAGATAGGGGCCTAGCGGTTAGTAGCACAGATACGCAGTATTTT	CASSQDRGLAVSSTDTQYF
TRBJ1-5	TRBD1	many	TRBV28	TGTGCCAGCAGTCCAGGGGGATCGGGACAGCCCCAGCATTTT	CASSPGGSGQPQHF
TRBJ2-4	-	many	TRBV5-6	TGTGCCAGCAGCTTGGAGATTGGGGTATTGGACATTCAGTACTTC	CASSLEIGVLDIQYF
TRBJ2-1	TRBD2	many	TRBV30	TGTGCCTGGCAAGGACTAGCGGTAAACAATGAGCAGTTCTTC	CAWQGLAVNNEQFF
TRBJ2-1	-	many	TRBV12-3/TRBV12-4	TGTGCCAGCAGCCTGGGGCGGGGTACGTCCTACAATGAGCAGTTCTTC	CASSLGRGTSYNEQFF
TRBJ2-7	-	many	TRBV18	TGTGCCAGCTCACCACCCGTGTCGGGCTTCGAGCAGTACTTC	CASSPPVSGFEQYF
TRBJ1-1	-	many	TRBV2	TGTGCCAGCAGTCCGAAGGGTTCTCGGAACACTGAAGCTTTCTTT	CASSPKGSRNTEAFF
TRBJ2-3	-	few	TRBV29-1	TGCAGCGTTGTGTTGGATACGCAGTATTTT	CSVVLDTQYF
TRBJ1-2	TRBD1	many	TRBV29-1	TGCAGCGTTATGACCGGGACAGCCTTATATGGCTACACCTTC	CSVMTGTALYGYTF
TRBJ2-1	-	-	TRBV28	TGTGCCAGCAGTTTATTCACGGGAGCAGGCAATGAGCAGTTCTTC	CASSLFTGAGNEQFF
TRBJ2-5	TRBD2	few	TRBV20-1	TGCAGTGCTGCCCCACTAGCGGGAACCTCCAGGGAGACCCAGTACTTC	CSAAPLAGTSRETQYF
TRBJ2-7	-	many	TRBV29-1	TGCAGCGTTGAAGATCACGGGGACTCCTACGAGCAGTACTTC	CSVEDHGDSYEQYF
TRBJ1-5	TRBD1	few	TRBV11-2	TGTGCCAGCAGCTTAGGTGCTTCGACAGGGAATCAGCCCCAGCATTTT	CASSLGASTGNQPQHF
TRBJ2-7	TRBD2	many	TRBV12-3/TRBV12-4	TGTGCCAGCACCTCGGGACTAGCGATCGACGAGCAGTACTTC	CASTSGLAIDEQYF